This T cell receptor beta chain was recovered during a study of blood T cell repertoires in COVID-19. Clones were sequenced by immunoSEQ multiplex PCR, and TCRdb holds only the in-frame ones, with some missing. The data show approximately 150,000 clones, about 90% seen once. This CDR3 is 16 amino acids long. In germline, CDR1 is SNHLY, CDR2 FYNNEI. Trimming cost V 3 bases and J 1 base; bases outside gene matches: 1. Turning to this clone: In the same sample, other DNA sequences code for this CDR3.

The chain is built from TRBV2 and TRBJ2-3; 13 positions agree with TRBD2. The receptor was isolated from an older man with acute or convalescent COVID-19. Sequencing was carried out using peripheral blood. Here the CDR3 reads CASSDGLAGGTDTQYF. DNA for the CDR3: TGTGCCAGCAGTGACGGACTAGCGGGGGGCACAGATACGCAGTATTTT.